Shown below are 30 T cell receptor beta chains from a single sample sequenced in a study of shared clonotypes between healthy human individuals. Method: immunoSEQ multiplex PCR; TCRdb's copy keeps in-frame clones and lacks some. The repertoire holds around 700,000 clones, roughly 70% seen once, with 1.5% to 2% in the top ten. The sample comprised memory CD4+ T cells sorted from blood. As to subset: CD45RA-negative fraction. These receptors were collected from a woman under 40 in good health.

V gene TRBV7-9 combines with J gene TRBJ2-5, with a possible D match to TRBD1 (6 bases). CDR1 and CDR2 from the germline V gene are SEHNR and FQNEAQ (reference sequence). The CDR3 contains 15 residues. V shed 3 bases and J shed 1 base, with 12 bases lying between them. The CDR3: CASSLTGGGQETQYF. As DNA, the CDR3 is TGTGCCAGCAGCTTGACAGGTGGAGGCCAAGAGACCCAGTACTTC.

The chain links TRBV11-2 to TRBJ2-5, with 10 nucleotides matching TRBD1. Germline values: CDR1 SGHAT, CDR2 FQNNGV. This CDR3 is built from 17 residues. After removal of 1 base from V and 5 bases from J, the junction contained 10 bases not matched to a gene. CDR3 DNA: TGTGCCAGCAGCTTAGTTTCTCCGGGACAGGGGTTGGAGACCCAGTACTTC. It is translated as CASSLVSPGQGLETQYF.

The J gene is TRBJ2-6, the V gene TRBV27, with D tentatively TRBD1 (6 bases). Germline V gene data show CDR1 as MNHEY and CDR2 as SMNVEV (reference sequence). The germline V and J ends were trimmed by 5 bases and 0 bases, with 20 bases remaining between them. This CDR3 comprises 19 residues. CDR3 sequence (DNA): TGTGCCAGCAGTCAAAGGTACGGAACAGGGACCTCTGGGGCCAACGTCCTGACTTTC. As protein: CASSQRYGTGTSGANVLTF.

This clone showed up just a few times. The V gene is TRBV6-6, the J gene TRBJ2-5; no definite D call. The DNA end is more similar to TRBJ2-7, so the J call may be wrong. The CDR3 extends over 13 amino acids. From germline, CDR1 is MNHNY and CDR2 SVGAGI (reference sequence). The CDR3 DNA sequence: TGTGCCAGCAGTTACTCGGCACGGTACGAGCAGTACTTC. This gives the protein CASSYSARYEQYF.

The chain couples TRBV19 to TRBJ1-4, with 8 bases aligning to TRBD1. V lost 5 bases and J lost 7; bases outside the gene matches: 12. CDR1 is LNHDA, CDR2 SQIVND, per germline (reference sequence). This CDR3 is 16 amino acids long. The CDR3 DNA follows: TGTGCCAGTAGTCCATCCCTGACAGGGGCTGGTGAAAAACTGTTTTTT. It encodes CASSPSLTGAGEKLFF.

The chain carries TRBV19 and TRBJ2-7; 7 nucleotides align to TRBD2. The CDR3 is 13 amino acids. Trimming removed 6 bases from V and 8 bases from J; junction bases left unmatched: 10. Germline CDR1 reads LNHDA; CDR2 reads SQIVND (reference sequence). The CDR3 DNA reads as TGTGCCAGTAGAACCCCTGCGGGGGAAAAGCAGTACTTC. This gives the protein CASRTPAGEKQYF.

The chain is built from TRBV28 and TRBJ2-2, with D hard to call. Germline V gene lookup returns CDR1 MDHEN and CDR2 SYDVKM. The CDR3 runs 13 residues. Trimming left V 6 bases short and J 3 bases short, with 8 bases between. CDR3 nucleotide sequence: TGTGCCAGCAGAGGCCCCTACACCGGGGAGCTGTTTTTT. Amino acid sequence: CASRGPYTGELFF.

This clone has only a few counts. J is TRBJ1-1 and V is TRBV28; D not certain. With 3 bases removed from V and 8 bases from J, the gap between germline ends came to 7 bases. The CDR3 length is 11 residues. Looked up from germline, CDR1 is MDHEN and CDR2 is SYDVKM. The CDR3 coding sequence is TGTGCCAGCAGTTTCCGTAGGGAAGCTTTCTTT. This codes for CASSFRREAFF. The variable domain in full, with the rest retrieved from reference TRBV28 and TRBJ1-1, is DVKVTQSSRYLVKRTGEKVFLECVQDMDHENMFWYRQDPGLGLRLIYFSYDVKMKEKGDIPEGYSVSREKKERFSLILESASTNQTSMYLCASSFRREAFFGQGTRLTVV.

The chain is built from TRBV2 and TRBJ2-5; perhaps TRBD1 as D (6 bases). The CDR3 is 11 amino acids. Germline CDR1 and CDR2: SNHLY and FYNNEI. Trimming took 5 bases from V and 12 from J, leaving 13 bases between them. The CDR3 protein is CASSPGTKEYF. The CDR3 bases are TGTGCCAGCAGTCCCGGGACAAAAGAGTACTTC.

DNA of the CDR3: TGTGCCAGCTCAACTTTAGGGTCAAACACCGGGGAGCTGTTTTTT. Its translation is CASSTLGSNTGELFF. V usage is TRBV18 and J usage is TRBJ2-2; D remains unclear. Germline CDR1 reads KGHSH; CDR2 reads LQKENI. This CDR3 has 15 amino acids. V lost 5 bases to trimming and J lost 2 bases, with 12 bases between them.

The chain recombines TRBV5-8 with TRBJ2-7; TRBD1 or TRBD2 may be the D gene (5 bases each). Trimming took 6 bases from V and 6 from J, leaving 19 bases between them. The CDR3 spans 14 residues. Germline loops: CDR1 SGHTS, CDR2 YDEGEE. The CDR3 spells CASIPGWGITEQYF. As DNA, the CDR3 is TGTGCCAGCATCCCCGGCTGGGGGATCACCGAGCAGTACTTC.

Remarks on this clone: Distinct nucleotide sequences in the sample also encode this CDR3. The V gene is TRBV7-2, the J gene TRBJ2-1; TRBD2 aligns across 8 bases. CDR1 and CDR2 from the germline V gene are SGHTA and FQGNSA. The CDR3 contains 15 residues. V was pared by 4 bases and J by 7 bases, with 9 bases of the junction left unmatched. The CDR3 DNA follows: TGTGCCAGCAGCTCCTTAGCGGGATTGGGTAATGAGCAGTTCTTC. Encoded protein: CASSSLAGLGNEQFF.

J is TRBJ2-3 and V is TRBV7-6; 9 positions agree with TRBD2. Germline V gene sequence: CDR1 SGHVS, CDR2 FNYEAQ. The J segment lost 4 bases and the V segment lost 5 bases, leaving 10 bases of the junction unmatched. The CDR3 has 16 amino acids. The CDR3 region is CASSARLAEGADTQYF. The CDR3 coding sequence is TGTGCCAGCAGCGCGCGACTAGCGGAGGGGGCAGATACGCAGTATTTT.

V usage is TRBV5-4 and J usage is TRBJ2-2, with 7 bases fitting TRBD2. The CDR3 spans 15 residues. Trimming removed 4 bases from V and 2 bases from J; junction bases left unmatched: 5. Germline V gene sequence: CDR1 SGHNT, CDR2 YYREEE (reference sequence). The CDR3 loop reads CASSPPGLNTGELFF. DNA for the CDR3: TGTGCCAGCAGCCCCCCGGGACTAAACACCGGGGAGCTGTTTTTT. Together with reference TRBV5-4 and TRBJ2-2, the CDR3 gives the full variable domain: ETGVTQSPTHLIKTRGQQVTLRCSSQSGHNTVSWYQQALGQGPQFIFQYYREEENGRGNFPPRFSGLQFPNYSSELNVNALELDDSALYLCASSPPGLNTGELFFGEGSRLTVL.

In its sample, this clone was seen once. The J gene is TRBJ2-7, the V gene TRBV5-5; D unclear. Germline V gene data show CDR1 as SGHKS and CDR2 as YYEKEE (reference sequence). Trimming stripped 3 bases from V and 2 bases from J, with 12 bases between. CDR3 size: 14 residues. The CDR3 reads CASSYPSGTYEQYF. CDR3 in DNA: TGTGCCAGCAGCTACCCCAGTGGGACCTACGAGCAGTACTTC. The complete variable domain, with remaining parts taken from reference TRBV5-5 and TRBJ2-7, reads DAGVTQSPTHLIKTRGQQVTLRCSPISGHKSVSWYQQVLGQGPQFIFQYYEKEERGRGNFPDRFSARQFPNYSSELNVNALLLGDSALYLCASSYPSGTYEQYFGPGTRLTVT.

The chain couples TRBV7-9 to TRBJ1-2, with a weak D call TRBD1 (5 bases). The V and J ends lost 3 bases and 5 bases respectively, with 19 bases between them. The CDR3 is 16 residues long. From germline, CDR1 is SEHNR and CDR2 FQNEAQ (reference sequence). CDR3: CASSLGSDTRVYGYTF. In nucleotides, the CDR3 is TGTGCCAGCAGCTTGGGTTCGGACACACGGGTGTATGGCTACACCTTC.

This clone was counted only a few times. The chain recombines TRBV2 with TRBJ2-7; the D gene is possibly TRBD2 (6 bases). With 2 bases removed from V and 0 bases from J, the gap between germline ends came to 14 bases. The CDR3 contains 16 residues. Germline V CDR1 and CDR2: SNHLY, FYNNEI. The CDR3 DNA reads as TGTGCCAGCAGTGAATCTACTCGGGAGTTCTCCTACGAGCAGTACTTC. Amino acids: CASSESTREFSYEQYF.

A note on this clone: This same CDR3 is encoded by further DNA sequences in the sample. This chain uses TRBV10-2 with TRBJ2-1; D unresolved. V was clipped by 5 bases and J by 8 bases, with 10 bases between them. Per germline, CDR1 WSHSY and CDR2 SAAADI. CDR3 length equals 12 residues. CDR3 sequence (DNA): TGCGCCAGCAGTCCAAGGCTTGATGAGCAGTTCTTC. Encoded protein: CASSPRLDEQFF.

V and J are TRBV6-6 and TRBJ1-2; no clear D gene. Looked up from germline, CDR1 is MNHNY and CDR2 is SVGAGI (reference sequence). Trimming removed 6 bases at V and 4 bases at J, with 12 bases between. The length of the CDR3 is 13 residues. In nucleotides, the CDR3 is TGTGCCAGCAGCCAAAACCCGGGCTATGGCTACACCTTC. Protein: CASSQNPGYGYTF.

In DNA form, the CDR3 reads TGTGCCAGTAGTATAACGGGACAGAACGTACAGCCCCAGCATTTT. This encodes CASSITGQNVQPQHF. The V and J genes are TRBV19 and TRBJ1-5, with TRBD1 identical over 7 bases. This CDR3 spans 15 amino acids. Germline CDR1 is LNHDA and CDR2 is SQIVND (reference sequence). Trimming cost V 2 bases and J 7 bases; bases outside gene matches: 8.

V usage is TRBV18 and J usage is TRBJ2-1; the D is unclear. V was shortened by 4 bases and J by 5 bases, with 9 bases between the two germline ends. Germline V gene sequence: CDR1 KGHSH, CDR2 LQKENI. The CDR3 is made up of 13 amino acids. Written as DNA, the CDR3 is TGTGCCAGCTCACTACAACCAGACAATGAGCAGTTCTTC. This translates into CASSLQPDNEQFF.

The gene calls are TRBV19 and TRBJ1-5, with D hard to call. Germline V lookup: CDR1 LNHDA, CDR2 SQIVND (reference sequence). This CDR3 is built from 12 residues. The V end lost 5 bases, the J end lost 2 bases, and 4 bases lay between the germline ends. The CDR3 reads CASSFGNQPQHF. CDR3 DNA: TGTGCCAGTAGTTTCGGCAATCAGCCCCAGCATTTT.

This clone turned up a few times. J is TRBJ1-4 and V is TRBV19; D unresolved. Germline CDR1 LNHDA, CDR2 SQIVND (reference sequence). The CDR3 has 13 amino acids. Trimming removed 3 bases at V and 8 bases at J, with 10 bases between. DNA for the CDR3: TGTGCCAGTAGTATTACGGCTCTGGAAAAACTGTTTTTT. This encodes CASSITALEKLFF.

The J gene is TRBJ2-3, the V gene TRBV5-4; 11 bases align to TRBD1. The CDR3 length is 15 residues. Germline V gene sequence: CDR1 SGHNT, CDR2 YYREEE (reference sequence). V was clipped by 3 bases and J by 3 bases; unmatched bases: 3. The CDR3 nucleotides are TGTGCCAGCAGCTCGGACAGGGGGCGGACAGATACGCAGTATTTT. Its protein is CASSSDRGRTDTQYF.

This clone showed up just a few times. This chain connects TRBV4-1 to TRBJ2-1; D may be TRBD2 (6 bases). The CDR3 loop spans 13 amino acids. V was cut by 3 bases and J by 3 bases, with 6 bases left in between. Germline-derived CDR1 and CDR2 are MGHRA and YSYEKL. The CDR3 protein is CASSQGLYNEQFF. CDR3 bases: TGCGCCAGCAGCCAGGGACTCTACAATGAGCAGTTCTTC.

The chain is built from TRBV6-5 and TRBJ2-5; weak D call: TRBD2 (6 bases). The V gene lost 2 bases and the J gene lost 5 bases, with 15 bases spanning the gap. Germline CDR1 is MNHEY and CDR2 is SVGAGI. The CDR3 has 15 amino acids. The CDR3 loop reads CASSYRSEGWETQYF. The CDR3 coding sequence is TGTGCCAGCAGTTACCGATCGGAGGGGTGGGAGACCCAGTACTTC.

V and J are TRBV11-2 and TRBJ2-7; 8 nucleotides match TRBD2. CDR3 length: 15 amino acids. V was pared by 2 bases and J by 2 bases, with 5 bases of the junction left unmatched. Germline-derived CDR1 and CDR2 are SGHAT and FQNNGV. This CDR3 is CASSLRKREPYEQYF. CDR3 in DNA: TGTGCCAGCAGCTTAAGAAAGCGGGAGCCCTACGAGCAGTACTTC. The full variable domain, with the rest looked up from reference TRBV11-2 and TRBJ2-7, is EAGVAQSPRYKIIEKRQSVAFWCNPISGHATLYWYQQILGQGPKLLIQFQNNGVVDDSQLPKDRFSAERLKGVDSTLKIQPAKLEDSAVYLCASSLRKREPYEQYFGPGTRLTVT.

Written as DNA, the CDR3 is TGTGCCAGCTCACCAGATTTGGGTGAAAAACTGTTTTTT. Translating gives CASSPDLGEKLFF. The rearrangement joins TRBV18 to TRBJ1-4; D unresolved. The CDR3 is made up of 13 amino acids. Germline lookup yields CDR1 KGHSH and CDR2 LQKENI. V was clipped by 2 bases and J by 7 bases, with 8 bases between them.

The chain has TRBV28 and TRBJ1-1; TRBD1 is a possible D gene (5 bases). V was clipped by 8 bases and J by 3 bases, with 10 bases between them. CDR3 length: 12 amino acids. Germline V gene sequence: CDR1 MDHEN, CDR2 SYDVKM. The chain's CDR3 is CASAGTHTEAFF. The CDR3 DNA follows: TGTGCCAGCGCTGGGACCCACACTGAAGCTTTCTTT.

The J gene is TRBJ2-1, the V gene TRBV10-3; TRBD2 agrees at 9 bases. Trimming cost V 10 bases and J 5 bases; bases outside gene matches: 15. In germline, CDR1 is ENHRY, CDR2 SYGVKD. The CDR3 has 16 amino acids. The CDR3, as DNA: TGTGCCACCCTGACTCGCGCGGGAGGGCTGGACAATGAGCAGTTCTTC. Encoded protein: CATLTRAGGLDNEQFF.